What follows are 27 T cell receptor beta chains derived from one specimen sequenced in a study of neurological immune-mediated disorders. Each CDR3 protein gets one entry after TCRdb re-called the 5' RACE reads with MiXCR. The sample consists of 120,000 or so distinct CDR3 sequences, more than 2.5% of them appearing once. Sequencing input: PBMCs. The receptors here all came from a woman in her twenties or thirties with multiple sclerosis.

This clonotype has a count of ten or more. The V call is TRBV7-6, the J call TRBJ1-5; D unclear. The CDR3 extends over 14 amino acids. CDR1 SGHVS and CDR2 FNYEAQ come from the germline V gene. The V end lost 3 bases, the J end lost 2 bases, and 8 bases lay between the germline ends. The CDR3 coding sequence is TGTGCCAGCAGCTTCAGCAGCGGCAATCAGCCCCAGCATTTT. Residues: CASSFSSGNQPQHF.

This clonotype was counted ten times or more. Here the CDR3 DNA reads TGTGCCATCACTACAGGGGGTGATTTTCGCGGCTACACCTTC. As protein: CAITTGGDFRGYTF. J is TRBJ1-2 and V is TRBV10-3, with 8 positions matching TRBD1. Trimming removed 7 bases from V and 8 bases from J; junction bases left unmatched: 12. The CDR3 has 14 amino acids. Looked up from germline, CDR1 is ENHRY and CDR2 is SYGVKD.

This clonotype was recorded at least ten times. The J gene is TRBJ1-1, the V gene TRBV7-2, with TRBD1 as a possible D gene (5 bases). CDR1 and CDR2 from the germline V gene are SGHTA and FQGNSA. The V and J ends lost 1 base and 2 bases respectively, with 17 bases between them. This CDR3 is built from 17 residues. CDR3 nucleotide sequence: TGTGCCAGCAGCTTAGGACCCTTGACAGCGGGAAACACTGAAGCTTTCTTT. This codes for CASSLGPLTAGNTEAFF.

This clonotype was detected many times. The chain has TRBV6-2 or TRBV6-3 and TRBJ2-7; D is unclear. Per the germline V gene, CDR1 is MNHEY and CDR2 is SVGEGT. Trimming left V 6 bases short and J 2 bases short, with 8 bases between. The CDR3 loop spans 12 amino acids. The CDR3 region is CASSLKAYEQYF. CDR3 in DNA: TGTGCCAGCAGCCTGAAAGCCTACGAGCAGTACTTC.

This clonotype occurred many times. This chain uses TRBV20-1 with TRBJ2-3, with D perhaps TRBD2 (6 bases). The CDR3 covers 14 residues. Looked up from germline, CDR1 is DFQATT and CDR2 is SNEGSKA (reference sequence). V dropped 5 bases and J dropped 5 bases, with 17 bases sitting between them. For the CDR3, the DNA is TGCAGTGCTGTAGTCGGGACTGCTGTAGATACGCAGTATTTT. This codes for CSAVVGTAVDTQYF.

This clonotype showed up many times. The rearrangement links TRBV20-1 to TRBJ1-5; 9 bases are a match to TRBD1. Germline V gives CDR1 DFQATT, CDR2 SNEGSKA (reference sequence). The ends lost 5 bases at V and 5 bases at J; junction bases unmatched: 19. This CDR3 contains 18 residues. CDR3 coding DNA: TGCAGTGCTGCCCGGGACAGGGCGTTTTCCTTAGGGGATCAGCCCCAGCATTTT. Amino acids: CSAARDRAFSLGDQPQHF.

At least ten counts were recorded for this clonotype. The rearrangement joins TRBV5-1 to TRBJ1-1; possible D gene TRBD1, 5 bases. The V gene's germline CDR1 is SGHRS and CDR2 YFSETQ. V lost 5 bases, J lost 0 bases, and 14 bases lay in between. The CDR3 is 15 residues long. CDR3 amino acids: CASRTLWGMNTEAFF. The CDR3 nucleotides read TGCGCCAGCAGGACCCTCTGGGGGATGAACACTGAAGCTTTCTTT. Complete variable domain (other parts from reference TRBV5-1 and TRBJ1-1): KAGVTQTPRYLIKTRGQQVTLSCSPISGHRSVSWYQQTPGQGLQFLFEYFSETQRNKGNFPGRFSGRQFSNSRSEMNVSTLELGDSALYLCASRTLWGMNTEAFFGQGTRLTVV.

This clonotype was detected many times. The V call is TRBV7-2, the J call TRBJ2-7; D possibly uses TRBD1 or TRBD2 (5 bases each). Looked up from germline, CDR1 is SGHTA and CDR2 is FQGNSA. The ends were cut back, 2 bases at V and 2 bases at J, with 13 bases in the middle. The CDR3 sequence is 15 residues long. This chain's CDR3 is CASSLSGHQTYEQYF. For the CDR3, the DNA is TGTGCCAGCAGCTTAAGCGGACACCAAACCTACGAGCAGTACTTC.

This clonotype was seen repeatedly, ten times or more. The V gene is TRBV5-1, the J gene TRBJ2-2; tentative D call: TRBD1 (6 bases). V was clipped by 5 bases and J by 3 bases, with 11 bases between them. The CDR3 has 14 amino acids. Germline CDR1 SGHRS, CDR2 YFSETQ. CDR3 nucleotides: TGCGCCAGCAGAAAAGCAGGGGACACCGGGGAGCTGTTTTTT. Translating it yields CASRKAGDTGELFF.

This clonotype has at least ten counts. The J gene is TRBJ2-3, the V gene TRBV11-2; unclear D gene. Trimming shortened V by 4 bases and J by 6 bases, and 8 bases separated the two germline ends. This CDR3 has 12 residues. CDR1 SGHAT and CDR2 FQNNGV come from the germline V gene. The CDR3 here is CASSSHGDTQYF. The CDR3 nucleotides read TGTGCCAGCAGCTCGCATGGGGATACGCAGTATTTT.

This clonotype was recorded many times. V usage is TRBV5-1 and J usage is TRBJ2-2, with a tentative D call TRBD2 (5 bases). Germline-derived CDR1 and CDR2 are SGHRS and YFSETQ. This CDR3 is built from 14 residues. The germline V and J ends were trimmed by 5 bases and 6 bases, with 14 bases remaining between them. CDR3 nucleotide sequence: TGCGCCAGCAGACAAGGGCTCGGGGCCGGGGAGCTGTTTTTT. It yields the protein CASRQGLGAGELFF.

This clonotype was detected many times. V usage is TRBV5-1 and J usage is TRBJ2-2, with 12 positions matching TRBD1. Per germline, CDR1 SGHRS and CDR2 YFSETQ. The junction had 4 bases not matched to a gene; V was cut back by 3 bases and J by 1 base. This CDR3 comprises 17 residues. The CDR3, as DNA: TGCGCCAGCAGCTCCCGGGACAGGGGGCGGAACACCGGGGAGCTGTTTTTT. Its translation: CASSSRDRGRNTGELFF.

About this clonotype itself: A much larger clone differs from this one at a single base, so this may be a read error. This chain connects TRBV18 to TRBJ1-1; the match to TRBD1 covers 7 bases. The CDR3 runs to 13 residues. V lost 4 bases, J lost 11 bases, and 10 bases stayed unmatched. CDR1 and CDR2 (germline): KGHSH, LQKENI. In nucleotides, the CDR3 is TGTGCCAGCTCACGGGGTCTGACAGGGACGGCTTTCTTT. This sequence encodes CASSRGLTGTAFF.

This clonotype was seen at least ten times. The chain couples TRBV5-5 to TRBJ1-2; D perhaps matches TRBD1 (5 bases). The CDR3 is made up of 15 amino acids. Germline CDR1 and CDR2: SGHKS and YYEKEE (reference sequence). V shed 0 bases and J shed 2 bases, with 11 bases lying between them. CDR3 coding DNA: TGTGCCAGCAGCTTGGTCGCAGGGCCGAACTATGGCTACACCTTC. As protein: CASSLVAGPNYGYTF.

This clonotype was seen only a few times. The rearrangement uses TRBV12-3 or TRBV12-4 and TRBJ2-7; TRBD2 aligns across 7 bases. Unmatched junction bases numbered 12, after V lost 5 bases and J lost 2 bases. The CDR3 covers 16 residues. This CDR3 is CASSPLGLESAYEQYF. The CDR3 nucleotides read TGTGCCAGCAGTCCTCTAGGACTAGAGTCCGCCTACGAGCAGTACTTC.

The rearrangement uses TRBV12-3 or TRBV12-4 and TRBJ1-2; weak D call: TRBD1 (5 bases). Trimming removed 6 bases at V and 8 bases at J, with 13 bases between. The CDR3 is 12 residues long. Here the CDR3 reads CASSPDRTGYTF. In nucleotides, the CDR3 is TGTGCCAGCAGCCCTGACAGAACCGGCTACACCTTC.

This clonotype was found many times. This chain connects TRBV5-1 to TRBJ2-1; 8 nucleotides match TRBD2. V shed 1 base, J shed 1 base, and the junction held 4 bases outside the gene matches. Germline CDR1 and CDR2: SGHRS and YFSETQ. The CDR3 runs 16 residues. CDR3 loop: CASSLLTSGSYNEQFF. CDR3 bases: TGCGCCAGCAGCTTGTTAACTAGCGGATCCTACAATGAGCAGTTCTTC.

This clonotype was picked up many times. This rearrangement joins TRBV7-8 to TRBJ1-6; D unresolved. Trimming pared 5 bases from V and 0 bases from J, leaving 14 bases between. Germline V gene sequence: CDR1 SGHVS, CDR2 FQNEAQ. The CDR3 has 17 residues. The CDR3 here is CASSAGSASSYNSPLHF. CDR3 DNA: TGTGCCAGCAGCGCTGGTTCGGCCAGCTCCTATAATTCACCCCTCCACTTT. Filled out from reference TRBV7-8 and TRBJ1-6, the complete variable domain reads GAGVSQSPRYKVAKRGQDVALRCDPISGHVSLFWYQQALGQGPEFLTYFQNEAQLDKSGLPSDRFFAERPEGSVSTLKIQRTQQEDSAVYLCASSAGSASSYNSPLHFGNGTRLTVT.

This clonotype was counted ten times or more. The J gene is TRBJ2-1, the V gene TRBV12-3 or TRBV12-4, with D unclear. The CDR3 covers 15 residues. V lost 5 bases to trimming and J lost 0 bases, with 11 bases between them. For the CDR3, the DNA is TGTGCCAGCAGTCACGCTTTAAGCTCCTACAATGAGCAGTTCTTC. Encoded protein: CASSHALSSYNEQFF.

The sample holds a few counts of this clonotype. A much larger clone lies one base from this, so it may be a read error. The genes are TRBV30 and TRBJ1-1; D is uncertain. Trimming cost V 0 bases and J 1 base, with 6 bases left between them. This CDR3 region has 13 residues. Per germline, CDR1 GTSNPN and CDR2 SVGIG (reference sequence). The CDR3 here is CAWSVKRNTEAFF. DNA of the CDR3: TGTGCCTGGAGTGTAAAGAGGAACACTGAAGCTTTCTTT.

This clonotype occurred many times. The CDR3 loop reads CASRAYRDQNTEAFF. CDR3 DNA: TGTGCCAGCAGAGCGTACCGGGACCAAAACACTGAAGCTTTCTTT. This chain joins TRBV12-3 or TRBV12-4 and TRBJ1-1; D may be TRBD1 (5 bases). Trimming left V 6 bases short and J 2 bases short, with 16 bases between. CDR3 length: 15 residues.

In its sample, this clonotype was seen many times. The gene calls are TRBV5-6 and TRBJ2-7; no clear D. The ends were cut back, 4 bases at V and 0 bases at J, with 8 bases in the middle. Looked up from germline, CDR1 is SGHDT and CDR2 is YYEEEE. This CDR3 is 13 amino acids long. CDR3 sequence reads: CASSGDVSYEQYF. In DNA, the CDR3 is TGTGCCAGCAGCGGAGACGTCTCCTACGAGCAGTACTTC.

CDR3 sequence reads: CAWSKELGRQETQYF. In DNA form, the CDR3 reads TGTGCCTGGAGTAAGGAGTTGGGAAGACAAGAGACCCAGTACTTC. This chain joins TRBV30 and TRBJ2-5; D unresolved. Trimming left V 2 bases short and J 2 bases short, with 15 bases between. Germline V gene data show CDR1 as GTSNPN and CDR2 as SVGIG (reference sequence). The CDR3 covers 15 residues.

This clonotype was seen ten or more times. The chain is built from TRBV18 and TRBJ2-1, with no clear D. Germline assignment: CDR1 KGHSH and CDR2 LQKENI. The CDR3 runs to 14 residues. Trimming cost V 2 bases and J 2 bases, with 7 bases left between them. The CDR3 region is CASSPGRTYNEQFF. The CDR3 DNA follows: TGTGCCAGCTCACCAGGGCGAACCTACAATGAGCAGTTCTTC.

This clonotype was observed many times. The chain links TRBV5-1 to TRBJ2-7, with D tentatively TRBD1 (6 bases). The CDR3 runs to 15 residues. V dropped 0 bases and J dropped 0 bases, with 10 bases sitting between them. The V gene's germline CDR1 is SGHRS and CDR2 YFSETQ. The CDR3 DNA follows: TGCGCCAGCAGCTTGGGGGGGCCGAGCTCCTACGAGCAGTACTTC. It translates to CASSLGGPSSYEQYF.

There are many counts of this clonotype. V and J are TRBV20-1 and TRBJ2-3; perhaps TRBD2 as D (6 bases). Germline lookup yields CDR1 DFQATT and CDR2 SNEGSKA (reference sequence). This CDR3 has 15 residues. Trimming took 0 bases from V and 2 from J, leaving 12 bases between them. CDR3 sequence (DNA): TGCAGTGCTAGAGATTTTCGGGGGAACACAGATACGCAGTATTTT. Translating gives CSARDFRGNTDTQYF.

This clonotype was seen at least ten times. V usage is TRBV7-7 and J usage is TRBJ2-7, with a tentative D call TRBD2 (5 bases). The V end was cut by 5 bases, the J end by 7 bases, with 18 bases between. The CDR3 is 14 residues long. Germline-derived CDR1 and CDR2 are SSHAT and FNYEAQ (reference sequence). The CDR3 region has the DNA TGTGCCAGCAGCCCAAACCCGGGATTACGGGAGCAGTACTTC. Translation: CASSPNPGLREQYF.